This T cell receptor beta chain was observed in a study of monozygotic twins with inflammatory bowel disease (dated 2019 in TCRdb). Background for the entire study: A total of approximately 30 monozygotic twin pairs were included in the full study, comprising nine German pairs (four IBD-concordant, five IBD-discordant) and 19 IBD-discordant Danish pairs. Within discordant pairs, disease-associated traits were sought mainly by comparing IBD patients with their genetically identical healthy co-twins. Each individual had, on average, about 151 000 unique TCRalpha sequences and 181 000 unique TCRbeta sequences available for analysis.

From each donor, a roughly 2.5 ml peripheral blood sample was collected into PAXgene tubes and stored at -80 degrees C. Total RNA was isolated from whole blood with the PAXgene blood miRNA kit on an automated QIAcube, without T cell sorting. Peripheral blood from monozygotic twin pairs concordant or discordant for inflammatory bowel disease was subjected to deep TCRalpha and TCRbeta repertoire profiling with unique molecular barcoding. Smoking habits were recorded for all twin pairs, and each individual was classified as a current, former or never smoker. Paper-wide results and their limitations: Distinction between different T cell subtypes could not be achieved in the analysis. No single strong signal or clonotype linked to IBD turned up in the results, so the idea that one exists was not supported. Repertoire similarity did not differ between concordant and discordant twins, which could be due to limited statistical power. Differing immunosuppressive treatments among patients may have added background noise and inter-individual variability to the repertoires. Fewer clonotypes were shared with other individuals by IBD patients than by healthy twins, most markedly in patients showing signs of disease activity. IBD patients had lower TCRbeta repertoire diversity, measured by the inverse Simpson index, than their healthy co-twins.

The method behind the library was 5' RACE. Preparation of each TCR library used roughly 3.5 ug of total RNA. For each sample, cDNA synthesis was carried out in eight separate reactions using SMARTScribe reverse transcriptase. During cDNA synthesis, unique molecular identifiers containing a 6-nucleotide sample barcode were introduced by template switching. Two nested PCRs of roughly 16 and 10 cycles amplified the TCRalpha and TCRbeta cDNA, and bead purification followed each PCR. Before amplification, cDNA was treated with uracil DNA-glycosylase and purified using the QIAquick PCR purification kit. The second PCR was the step at which Illumina TruSeq-compatible adapters and sample-specific barcodes were added. TapeStation and Qubit were used to check library quality and concentration, and 5 ng of each library was pooled. Pooled libraries were sequenced on an Illumina HiSeq2500 single-index Rapid Run with 2 x 100 bp reads and custom sequencing primers. Turning to the authors' computational methods: MiGEC version 1.2.6 was used for UMI-based consensus assembly to correct PCR and sequencing errors. MiXCR version 2.1.1 was used to carry out V(D)J alignment, clonotype assembly and CDR3 extraction. To normalise gene usage, clonotype sharing and MAIT/NKT TCR abundance, the analysis used the top 1000, 10 000 and 20 000 clonotypes per sample. Diversity was computed as the inverse Simpson index with the vegan R package after downsampling to 27 000 UMIs. Paired Mann-Whitney U tests were applied to discordant twin pairs, with Benjamini-Hochberg correction for multiple testing. After TCRdb reprocessed the reads, each CDR3 protein sequence was kept as one row, without DNA. What appears here as the V and J calls and clone size reflects TCRdb's work, not the paper's. The table for this sample records around 380,000 distinct CDR3 sequences. The ten largest clones capture approximately 2.3% of the sample.

The CDR3 measures 13 amino acids from cysteine to phenylalanine. Only the protein is on record. CDR1 and CDR2, per the germline V gene (reference sequence), are DFQATT and SNEGSKA. On this clonotype: Its cognate antigen has yet to be identified.

This receptor chain uses TRBV20-1 and TRBJ2-1; the D call from TCRdb, TRBD1, cannot be confirmed without DNA. The clonotype originates from a human donor with ulcerative colitis or Crohn's disease, or a healthy co-twin of an affected twin (not recorded which). Sample: blood. The CDR3 reads CSARPGALNEQFF.